The source of this T cell receptor (beta chain) is a study of blood T cell repertoires in COVID-19. About the research overall: Collection of acute and convalescent COVID-19 samples took place in the United States, Italy and Spain.

This CDR3 is built from 16 residues. The ends were cut back, 6 bases at V and 3 bases at J, with 17 bases in the middle. From germline, CDR1 is SGHVS and CDR2 FQNEAQ. Sequenced by immunoSEQ multiplex PCR; TCRdb stores in-frame clones only, minus some. The data contain tens of thousands of clones, around four fifths of them singletons. This chain uses TRBV7-8 with TRBJ2-2; D perhaps matches TRBD2 (5 bases). The sample taken for sequencing was peripheral blood. The origin of this receptor is a woman aged 50 to 65 with acute or convalescent COVID-19. This CDR3 is CASSPSGIGYTGELFF. CDR3 DNA sequence: TGTGCCAGCAGTCCATCCGGGATAGGCTACACCGGGGAGCTGTTTTTT.